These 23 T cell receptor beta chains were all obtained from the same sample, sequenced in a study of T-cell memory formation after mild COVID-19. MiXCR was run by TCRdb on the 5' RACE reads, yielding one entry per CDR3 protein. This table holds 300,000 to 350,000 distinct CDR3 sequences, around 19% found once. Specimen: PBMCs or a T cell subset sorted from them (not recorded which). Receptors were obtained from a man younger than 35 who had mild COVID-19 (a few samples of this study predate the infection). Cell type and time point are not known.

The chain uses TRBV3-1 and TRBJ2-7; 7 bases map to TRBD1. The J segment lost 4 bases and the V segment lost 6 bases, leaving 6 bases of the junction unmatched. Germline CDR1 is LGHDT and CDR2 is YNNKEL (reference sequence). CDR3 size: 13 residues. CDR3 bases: TGTGCCAGCAGTCTCCGGGACAGATACGAGCAGTACTTC. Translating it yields CASSLRDRYEQYF.

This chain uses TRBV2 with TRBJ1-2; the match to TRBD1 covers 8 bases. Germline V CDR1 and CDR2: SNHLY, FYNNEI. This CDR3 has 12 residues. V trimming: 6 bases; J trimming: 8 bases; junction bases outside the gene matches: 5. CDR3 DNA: TGTGCCAGCAGGGCTAGGGACAGGGGCTACACCTTC. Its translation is CASRARDRGYTF.

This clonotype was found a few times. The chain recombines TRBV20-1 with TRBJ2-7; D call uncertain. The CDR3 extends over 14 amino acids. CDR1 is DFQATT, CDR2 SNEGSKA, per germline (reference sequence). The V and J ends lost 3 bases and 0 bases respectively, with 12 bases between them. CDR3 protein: CSARGLEVSYEQYV. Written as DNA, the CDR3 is TGCAGTGCTAGGGGCTTAGAAGTCTCCTACGAGCAGTACGTC.

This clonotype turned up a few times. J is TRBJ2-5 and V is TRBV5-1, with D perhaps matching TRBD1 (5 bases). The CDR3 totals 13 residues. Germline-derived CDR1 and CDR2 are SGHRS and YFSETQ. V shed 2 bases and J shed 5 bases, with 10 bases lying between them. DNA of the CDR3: TGCGCCAGCAGCTTAGGCAGGGCGGAGACCCAGTACTTC. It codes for CASSLGRAETQYF.

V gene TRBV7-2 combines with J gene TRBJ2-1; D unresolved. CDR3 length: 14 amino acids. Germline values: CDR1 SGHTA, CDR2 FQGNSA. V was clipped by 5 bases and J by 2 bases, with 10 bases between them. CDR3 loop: CASSRDQAYNEQFF. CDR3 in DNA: TGTGCCAGCAGCCGCGACCAAGCCTACAATGAGCAGTTCTTC.

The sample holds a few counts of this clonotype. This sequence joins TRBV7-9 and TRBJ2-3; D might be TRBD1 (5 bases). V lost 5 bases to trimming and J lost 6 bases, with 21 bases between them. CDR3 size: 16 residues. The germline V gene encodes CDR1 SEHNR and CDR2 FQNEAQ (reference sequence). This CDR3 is CASSQTVATPADTQYF. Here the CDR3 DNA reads TGTGCCAGCAGCCAGACAGTGGCAACTCCCGCGGATACGCAGTATTTT.

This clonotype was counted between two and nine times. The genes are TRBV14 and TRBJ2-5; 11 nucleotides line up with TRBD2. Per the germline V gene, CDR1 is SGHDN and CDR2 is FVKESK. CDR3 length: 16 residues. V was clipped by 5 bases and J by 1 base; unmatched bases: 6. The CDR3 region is CASSNLLAGAQETQYF. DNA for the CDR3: TGTGCCAGCAGCAATCTACTAGCGGGGGCCCAAGAGACCCAGTACTTC.

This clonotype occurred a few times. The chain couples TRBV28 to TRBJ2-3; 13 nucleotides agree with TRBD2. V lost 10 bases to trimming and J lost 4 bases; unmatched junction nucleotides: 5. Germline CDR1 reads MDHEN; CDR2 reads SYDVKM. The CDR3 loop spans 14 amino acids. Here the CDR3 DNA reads TGTGCCACCCAACTAGCGGGGGGGCCAGATACGCAGTATTTT. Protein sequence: CATQLAGGPDTQYF.

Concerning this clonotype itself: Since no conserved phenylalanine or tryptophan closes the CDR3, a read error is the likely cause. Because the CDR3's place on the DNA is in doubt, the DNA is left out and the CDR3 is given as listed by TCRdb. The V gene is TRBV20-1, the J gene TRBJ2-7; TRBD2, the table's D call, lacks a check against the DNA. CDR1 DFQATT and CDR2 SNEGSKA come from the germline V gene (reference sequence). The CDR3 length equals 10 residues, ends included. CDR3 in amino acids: CSARVGGGTL.

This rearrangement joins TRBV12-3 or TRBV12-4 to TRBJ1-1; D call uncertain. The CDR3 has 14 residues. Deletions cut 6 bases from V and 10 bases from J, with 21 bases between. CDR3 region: CASRQLSRLRGAFF. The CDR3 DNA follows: TGTGCCAGCAGACAACTATCGAGGCTCCGAGGAGCTTTCTTT.

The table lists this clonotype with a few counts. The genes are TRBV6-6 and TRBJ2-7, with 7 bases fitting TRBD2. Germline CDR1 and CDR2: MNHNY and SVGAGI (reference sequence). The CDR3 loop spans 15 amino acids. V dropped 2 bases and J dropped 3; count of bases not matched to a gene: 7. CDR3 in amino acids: CASSYAAGDYYEQYF. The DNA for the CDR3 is TGTGCCAGCAGTTACGCGGCGGGGGACTACTACGAGCAGTACTTC.

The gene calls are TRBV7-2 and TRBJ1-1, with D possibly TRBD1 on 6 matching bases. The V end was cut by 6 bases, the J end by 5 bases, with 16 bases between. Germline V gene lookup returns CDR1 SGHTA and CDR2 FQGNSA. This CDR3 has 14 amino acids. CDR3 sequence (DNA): TGTGCCAGCAGACCGGGGGGCCAGGGGACTGAAGCTTTCTTT. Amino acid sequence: CASRPGGQGTEAFF.

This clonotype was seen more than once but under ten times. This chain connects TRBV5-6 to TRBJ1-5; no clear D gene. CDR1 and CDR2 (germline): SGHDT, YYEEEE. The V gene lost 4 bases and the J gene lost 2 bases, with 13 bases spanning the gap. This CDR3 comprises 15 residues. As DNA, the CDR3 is TGTGCCAGCAGCGAGTTAGGGAGTGGCAATCAGCCCCAGCATTTT. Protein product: CASSELGSGNQPQHF.

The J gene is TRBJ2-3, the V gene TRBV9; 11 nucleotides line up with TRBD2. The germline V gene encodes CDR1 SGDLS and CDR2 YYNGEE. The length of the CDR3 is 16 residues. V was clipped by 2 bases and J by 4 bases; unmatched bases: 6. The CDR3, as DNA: TGTGCCAGCAGCGTTGGGCTAGCGGGGGGAGCAGATACGCAGTATTTT. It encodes CASSVGLAGGADTQYF.

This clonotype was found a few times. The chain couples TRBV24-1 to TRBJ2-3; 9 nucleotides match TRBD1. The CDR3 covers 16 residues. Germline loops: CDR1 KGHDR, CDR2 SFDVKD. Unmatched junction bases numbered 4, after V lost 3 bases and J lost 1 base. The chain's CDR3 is CATSDGDRVGTDTQYF. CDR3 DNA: TGTGCCACCAGTGATGGGGACAGGGTAGGCACAGATACGCAGTATTTT.

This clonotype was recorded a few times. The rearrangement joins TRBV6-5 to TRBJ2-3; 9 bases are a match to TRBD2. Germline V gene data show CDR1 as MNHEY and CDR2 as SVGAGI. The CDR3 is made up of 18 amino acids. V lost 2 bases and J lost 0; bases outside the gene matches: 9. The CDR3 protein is CASSYALAGGASTDTQYF. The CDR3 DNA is TGTGCCAGCAGTTACGCACTAGCGGGTGGTGCTAGCACAGATACGCAGTATTTT.

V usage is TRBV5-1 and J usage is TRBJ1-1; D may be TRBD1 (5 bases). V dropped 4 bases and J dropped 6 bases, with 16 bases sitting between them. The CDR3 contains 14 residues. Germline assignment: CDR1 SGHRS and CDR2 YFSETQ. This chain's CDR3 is CASSPGRGVAEAFF. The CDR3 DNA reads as TGCGCCAGCAGCCCGGGCCGAGGGGTGGCTGAAGCTTTCTTT. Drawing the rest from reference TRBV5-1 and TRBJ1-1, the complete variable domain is KAGVTQTPRYLIKTRGQQVTLSCSPISGHRSVSWYQQTPGQGLQFLFEYFSETQRNKGNFPGRFSGRQFSNSRSEMNVSTLELGDSALYLCASSPGRGVAEAFFGQGTRLTVV.

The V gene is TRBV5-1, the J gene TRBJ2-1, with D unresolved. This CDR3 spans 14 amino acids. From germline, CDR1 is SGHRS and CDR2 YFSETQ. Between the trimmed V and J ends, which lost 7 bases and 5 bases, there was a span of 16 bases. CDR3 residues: CASGHSQPNNEQFF. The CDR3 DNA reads TGCGCCAGCGGCCATTCACAACCTAACAATGAGCAGTTCTTC. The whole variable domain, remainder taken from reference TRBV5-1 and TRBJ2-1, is KAGVTQTPRYLIKTRGQQVTLSCSPISGHRSVSWYQQTPGQGLQFLFEYFSETQRNKGNFPGRFSGRQFSNSRSEMNVSTLELGDSALYLCASGHSQPNNEQFFGPGTRLTVL.

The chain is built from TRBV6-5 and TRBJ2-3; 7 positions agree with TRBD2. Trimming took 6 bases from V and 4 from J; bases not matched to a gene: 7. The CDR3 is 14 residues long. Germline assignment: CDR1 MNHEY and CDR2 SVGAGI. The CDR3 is CASSTGLKADTQYF. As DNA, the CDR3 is TGTGCCAGCAGCACGGGACTAAAGGCAGATACGCAGTATTTT.

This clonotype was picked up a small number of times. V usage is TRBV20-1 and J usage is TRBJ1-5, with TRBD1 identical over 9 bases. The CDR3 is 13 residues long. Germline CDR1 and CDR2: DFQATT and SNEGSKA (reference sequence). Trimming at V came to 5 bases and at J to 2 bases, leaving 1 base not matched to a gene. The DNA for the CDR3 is TGCAGTGCTGGACAGGGGCGCAATCAGCCCCAGCATTTT. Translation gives CSAGQGRNQPQHF.

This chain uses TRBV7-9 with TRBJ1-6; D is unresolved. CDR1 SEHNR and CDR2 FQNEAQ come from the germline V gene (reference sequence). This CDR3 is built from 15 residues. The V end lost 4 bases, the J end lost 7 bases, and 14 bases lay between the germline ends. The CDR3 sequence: CASSSTSGPNSPLHF. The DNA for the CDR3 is TGTGCCAGCAGCTCCACCAGCGGGCCCAATTCACCCCTCCACTTT.

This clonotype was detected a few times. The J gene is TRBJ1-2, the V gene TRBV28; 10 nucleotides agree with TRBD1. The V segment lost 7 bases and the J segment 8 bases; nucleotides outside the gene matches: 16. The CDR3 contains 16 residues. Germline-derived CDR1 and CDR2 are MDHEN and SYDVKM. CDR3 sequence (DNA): TGTGCCAGCACAGGAGCGCGACCGGACAGGGGGTCCGGCTACACCTTC. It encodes CASTGARPDRGSGYTF.

CDR3 loop: CASSSLAATNEKLFF. As DNA, the CDR3 is TGTGCCAGCAGTTCTCTAGCAGCAACTAATGAAAAACTGTTTTTT. The rearrangement uses TRBV6-5 and TRBJ1-4; D unclear. This CDR3 contains 15 residues. V was cut by 4 bases and J by 0 bases, with 9 bases left in between. Germline CDR1 is MNHEY and CDR2 is SVGAGI.